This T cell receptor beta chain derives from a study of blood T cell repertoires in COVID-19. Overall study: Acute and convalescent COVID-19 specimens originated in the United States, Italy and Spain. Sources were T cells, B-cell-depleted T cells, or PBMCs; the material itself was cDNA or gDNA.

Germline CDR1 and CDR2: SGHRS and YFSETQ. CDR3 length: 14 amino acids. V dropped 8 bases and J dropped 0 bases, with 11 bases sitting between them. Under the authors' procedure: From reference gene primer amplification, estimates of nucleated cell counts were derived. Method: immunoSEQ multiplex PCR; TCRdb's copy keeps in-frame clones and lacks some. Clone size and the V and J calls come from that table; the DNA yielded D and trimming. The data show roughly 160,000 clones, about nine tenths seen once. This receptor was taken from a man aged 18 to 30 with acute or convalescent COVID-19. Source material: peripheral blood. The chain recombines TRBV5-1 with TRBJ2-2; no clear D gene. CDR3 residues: CASNPRSNTGELFF. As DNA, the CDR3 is TGCGCCAGTAATCCTCGTTCGAACACCGGGGAGCTGTTTTTT.